This is a list of T cell receptor beta chains from one sample in a study of beta chain features in type 1 diabetes. The method was immunoSEQ multiplex PCR; TCRdb's version includes in-frame clones alone and lacks a portion of them. The top ten clones hold roughly 0.5% of a sample with roughly 150,000 clones, 6% to 9% of them seen once. Sequencing was carried out using central memory CD4+ T cells from blood. These receptors all come from a man aged 18 to 30 with type 1 diabetes. Both conserved end residues are part of each CDR3. A D gene is named only where the DNA matches it firmly. Where a row states a size, it is once, few, many or the class of an expanded clone; other rows omit it.

abundance: .; v_gene: TRBV27; j_gene: TRBJ1-2; d_gene: TRBD1; CDR3nt: TGTGCCAGCAGGCCAGGGGGCTCGGGCTATGGCTACACCTTC; CDR3aa: CASRPGGSGYGYTF
abundance: few; v_gene: TRBV7-9; j_gene: TRBJ1-5; d_gene: .; CDR3nt: TGTGCCAGCAGCACAGACAGGTATCAGCCCCAGCATTTT; CDR3aa: CASSTDRYQPQHF
abundance: few; v_gene: TRBV27; j_gene: TRBJ2-5; d_gene: TRBD2; CDR3nt: TGTGCCAGCAGTTACTATAGCGGGAGAGAACAAGAGACCCAGTACTTC; CDR3aa: CASSYYSGREQETQYF
abundance: .; v_gene: TRBV27; j_gene: TRBJ2-3; d_gene: TRBD2; CDR3nt: TGTGCCACCCGACTAGCGGGCACAGATACGCAGTATTTT; CDR3aa: CATRLAGTDTQYF
abundance: .; v_gene: TRBV7-9; j_gene: TRBJ2-1; d_gene: TRBD1; CDR3nt: TGTGCCAGCAGCTTCCTGACTGGACAGGGTATCCGCTCCGGGCAGTTCTTC; CDR3aa: CASSFLTGQGIRSGQFF
abundance: .; v_gene: TRBV27; j_gene: TRBJ2-7; d_gene: .; CDR3nt: TGTGCCAGCAGTTTCAGGGCGGAAACCTACGAGCAGTACTTC; CDR3aa: CASSFRAETYEQYF
abundance: .; v_gene: TRBV6-6; j_gene: TRBJ1-4; d_gene: .; CDR3nt: TGTGCCAGCAGTTACTTCGGGGTCACTAATGAAAAACTGTTTTTT; CDR3aa: CASSYFGVTNEKLFF
abundance: .; v_gene: TRBV7-2; j_gene: TRBJ1-2; d_gene: TRBD1; CDR3nt: TGTGCCAGCAGCTTAGCGCGCGGACAGGGGATAATTATTCGTCGTGGCTACACCTTC; CDR3aa: CASSLARGQGIIIRRGYTF
abundance: .; v_gene: TRBV30; j_gene: TRBJ2-1; d_gene: TRBD2; CDR3nt: TGTGCCTGCGAGCGGGGGGCATACAATGAGCAGTTCTTC; CDR3aa: CACERGAYNEQFF
abundance: .; v_gene: TRBV27; j_gene: TRBJ2-5; d_gene: .; CDR3nt: TGTGCCAGCAGACAGGGTAATCAAGAGACCCAGTACTTC; CDR3aa: CASRQGNQETQYF
abundance: few; v_gene: TRBV14; j_gene: TRBJ2-5; d_gene: .; CDR3nt: TGTGCCAGCAGTCAAGTTGCAGGGATAAAAGGCGACGAGACCCAGTACTTC; CDR3aa: CASSQVAGIKGDETQYF
abundance: few; v_gene: TRBV2; j_gene: TRBJ2-7; d_gene: .; CDR3nt: TGTGCCAGCGCGAACTACGAGCAGTACTTC; CDR3aa: CASANYEQYF
abundance: few; v_gene: TRBV9; j_gene: TRBJ2-2; d_gene: TRBD1; CDR3nt: TGTGCCAGCAAGGGGGGGACAGGGAGGAACACCGGGGAGCTGTTTTTT; CDR3aa: CASKGGTGRNTGELFF
abundance: once; v_gene: TRBV27; j_gene: TRBJ1-6; d_gene: TRBD1; CDR3nt: TGTGCCAGCAGCCGACAGGGTATCCCCTATAATTCACCCCTCCACTTT; CDR3aa: CASSRQGIPYNSPLHF
abundance: .; v_gene: TRBV29-1; j_gene: TRBJ1-1; d_gene: TRBD1; CDR3nt: TGCAGCGTCCTCGTTGGACAGGCGTGGAACACTGAAGCTTTCTTT; CDR3aa: CSVLVGQAWNTEAFF
abundance: few; v_gene: TRBV28; j_gene: TRBJ1-5; d_gene: .; CDR3nt: TGTGCCAGCCGAGGGTTTGGGAGCAATCAGCCCCAGCATTTT; CDR3aa: CASRGFGSNQPQHF
abundance: .; v_gene: TRBV9; j_gene: TRBJ1-3; d_gene: TRBD1; CDR3nt: TGTGCCAGCAGCACCCTTGGACAGGGTGGAAACACCATATATTTT; CDR3aa: CASSTLGQGGNTIYF
abundance: few; v_gene: TRBV2; j_gene: TRBJ1-1; d_gene: .; CDR3nt: TGTGCCAGCAGTGAGTTTGAGGGTATCGCTGAAGCTTTCTTT; CDR3aa: CASSEFEGIAEAFF
abundance: .; v_gene: TRBV28; j_gene: TRBJ2-2; d_gene: .; CDR3nt: TGTGCCACCACGGATAGGGAGCCAGGCGGGGAGCTGTTTTTT; CDR3aa: CATTDREPGGELFF
abundance: .; v_gene: TRBV5-1; j_gene: TRBJ2-1; d_gene: TRBD2; CDR3nt: TGCGCCAGCAGCTCCCGCAAGGGACTAGCGGGGGGGGATGAGCAGTTCTTC; CDR3aa: CASSSRKGLAGGDEQFF
abundance: .; v_gene: TRBV7-9; j_gene: TRBJ2-7; d_gene: TRBD1; CDR3nt: TGTGCCAGCAGTTTTAAACAGCAGGGGGACGAGCAGTACTTC; CDR3aa: CASSFKQQGDEQYF
abundance: few; v_gene: TRBV28; j_gene: TRBJ2-5; d_gene: .; CDR3nt: TGTGCCAGCAGTTCCGTGACAACTCAAGAGACCCAGTACTTC; CDR3aa: CASSSVTTQETQYF
abundance: .; v_gene: TRBV7-9; j_gene: TRBJ2-1; d_gene: TRBD2; CDR3nt: TGTGCCAGCAGCTGGCTAGGCGGGGGGGCAAGTGAGCAGTTCTTC; CDR3aa: CASSWLGGGASEQFF
abundance: few; v_gene: TRBV28; j_gene: TRBJ1-1; d_gene: TRBD1; CDR3nt: TGTGCCAGCAGTGGGGGACAGTTGAACACTGAAGCTTTCTTT; CDR3aa: CASSGGQLNTEAFF
abundance: few; v_gene: TRBV5-1; j_gene: TRBJ2-3; d_gene: TRBD2; CDR3nt: TGCGCCAGCAGCCCTCGGACTAGTTCAGATACGCAGTATTTT; CDR3aa: CASSPRTSSDTQYF
abundance: once; v_gene: TRBV7-2; j_gene: TRBJ2-3; d_gene: TRBD2; CDR3nt: TGTGCCAGCAGCTTTAGCGGGGGGTCCACAGATACGCAGTATTTT; CDR3aa: CASSFSGGSTDTQYF
abundance: few; v_gene: TRBV28; j_gene: TRBJ2-5; d_gene: TRBD2; CDR3nt: TGTGCCAGCAGTTGGGCTAGCGGGATCTCAGCCCAAGAGACCCAGTACTTC; CDR3aa: CASSWASGISAQETQYF
abundance: .; v_gene: TRBV19; j_gene: TRBJ1-2; d_gene: TRBD1; CDR3nt: TGTGCCAGTAGCACGAGCGGGACAGGGTGGTATGGCTACACCTTC; CDR3aa: CASSTSGTGWYGYTF
abundance: .; v_gene: TRBV6-5; j_gene: TRBJ2-4; d_gene: .; CDR3nt: TGTGCCAGCAGTACCTACAGGGAGGCCAAAAACATTCAGTACTTC; CDR3aa: CASSTYREAKNIQYF
abundance: .; v_gene: TRBV6-5; j_gene: TRBJ2-3; d_gene: .; CDR3nt: TGTGCCAGCAGCACCGGGACAAGTACAGATACGCAGTATTTT; CDR3aa: CASSTGTSTDTQYF
abundance: .; v_gene: TRBV29-1; j_gene: TRBJ1-3; d_gene: .; CDR3nt: TGCAGCGTTGAAGGGGAGGGAAACACCATATATTTT; CDR3aa: CSVEGEGNTIYF
abundance: .; v_gene: TRBV7-2; j_gene: TRBJ1-2; d_gene: .; CDR3nt: TGTGCCAGCAGCTTAGGGACAGCTAACTATGGCTACACCTTC; CDR3aa: CASSLGTANYGYTF